Described below is a single TCR beta chain sequence and its context. The antigen is undetermined. CD8+ T cell subsets were each sorted in triplicate, 300,000 cells apiece. These data are taken from a study of CXCR3-negative and CXCR3-positive naive CD8 T cells. The study's findings and limits: CXCR3-positive naive cells had more hydrophobic TRB CDR3s than CXCR3-negative naive cells.

The germline gives CDR1 DFQATT, CDR2 SNEGSKA (reference sequence). The CDR3 is 17 amino acids. Libraries of TRB cDNA were made by 5' RACE and carried UMIs. Each CDR3 protein gets one entry in TCRdb, which reprocessed the 5' RACE reads and gives no DNA. The sample totals tens of thousands of distinct CDR3 sequences; its top ten clones hold approximately 4.4%. The TCR originated in a human donor in good health. Some clones in this sample may be carry-over from other donors' samples. Input material: naive CXCR3+ CD8+ T cells from blood. The subset was: CD45RO-CCR7+CD27+CD95- naive CD8+ T cells expressing CXCR3 (TNR3+). This sequence joins TRBV20-1 and TRBJ2-5. The CDR3 sequence is CSARDRLAGVRQETQYF.